A single sample gave rise to the 20 T cell receptor beta chains below, sequenced in a study of radiation and T cells in renal cell carcinoma. Here immunoSEQ multiplex PCR was the method, and the copy in TCRdb shows in-frame clones only, minus some. Of about 150,000 clones in the sample, about 88% were seen once. Time point specified: baseline pretreatment blood. The treatment is: 15 Gy SBRT to primary tumor, nephrectomy 4 weeks later. Sequencing was performed on blood, taken from a patient whose treatment included radiotherapy and nephrectomy. The receptors were sampled from a woman between 50 and 59 years old with renal cell carcinoma.

Here the CDR3 reads CASRGTASNQPQHF. CDR3 sequence (DNA): TGTGCCAGCCGTGGGACAGCCAGCAATCAGCCCCAGCATTTT. V and J are TRBV28 and TRBJ1-5; 7 bases agree with TRBD1. Germline-derived CDR1 and CDR2 are MDHEN and SYDVKM. Trimming at V came to 8 bases and at J to 1 base, leaving 5 bases not matched to a gene. The CDR3 length is 14 residues.

The chain uses TRBV5-1 and TRBJ1-2; tentative D call: TRBD1 (5 bases). The germline V gene has CDR1 SGHRS and CDR2 YFSETQ. Trimming pared 2 bases from V and 4 bases from J, leaving 18 bases between. The CDR3 covers 16 residues. The CDR3 loop reads CASSFGFQGLSYGYTF. The CDR3 region has the DNA TGCGCCAGCAGCTTCGGTTTCCAGGGACTCAGCTATGGCTACACCTTC.

The CDR3 loop reads CASSQGLNPPGDTQYF. In nucleotides, the CDR3 is TGCGCCAGCAGCCAAGGTTTAAACCCACCGGGGGATACGCAGTATTTT. The chain is built from TRBV4-3 and TRBJ2-3, with a weak D call TRBD2 (5 bases). This CDR3 comprises 16 residues. Trimming cost V 1 base and J 6 bases, with 17 bases left between them. The germline CDR1 and CDR2 sequences are LGHNA and YSLEER.

J is TRBJ1-5 and V is TRBV7-8; D remains unclear. CDR1 and CDR2 (germline): SGHVS, FQNEAQ. The V end lost 3 bases, the J end lost 3 bases, and 9 bases lay between the germline ends. CDR3 length: 14 residues. Here the CDR3 DNA reads TGTGCCAGCAGCTTTGAGACTTCCAATCAGCCCCAGCATTTT. It codes for CASSFETSNQPQHF.

This chain connects TRBV11-1 to TRBJ2-5; 8 bases are shared with TRBD1. This CDR3 is built from 16 residues. Trimming cost V 1 base and J 5 bases; bases outside gene matches: 9. Germline CDR1 SGHAT, CDR2 FQDESV (reference sequence). CDR3: CASSLGRTGSRETQYF. The CDR3 region has the DNA TGTGCCAGCAGCTTAGGCCGGACAGGGAGTCGGGAGACCCAGTACTTC.

V gene TRBV9 combines with J gene TRBJ2-2; D could derive from TRBD1 or TRBD2 (5 bases each). Germline CDR1 reads SGDLS; CDR2 reads YYNGEE. Trimming cost V 4 bases and J 2 bases, with 12 bases left between them. The CDR3 contains 15 residues. This chain's CDR3 is CASSPSGLNTGELFF. CDR3 bases: TGTGCCAGCAGCCCCTCGGGGCTAAACACCGGGGAGCTGTTTTTT.

Note on this clone: Within the sample, other DNA sequences also encode this same CDR3. V and J are TRBV5-1 and TRBJ1-1; D gene ambiguous. The CDR3 is 14 amino acids. Trimming took off 0 bases at V and 3 bases at J, with 9 bases between the two ends. Germline V gene lookup returns CDR1 SGHRS and CDR2 YFSETQ. The CDR3 region is CASSLAAGDTEAFF. In DNA, the CDR3 is TGCGCCAGCAGCTTGGCGGCAGGAGACACTGAAGCTTTCTTT. The full variable domain, in which reference TRBV5-1 and TRBJ1-1 provide the parts outside the CDR3, is KAGVTQTPRYLIKTRGQQVTLSCSPISGHRSVSWYQQTPGQGLQFLFEYFSETQRNKGNFPGRFSGRQFSNSRSEMNVSTLELGDSALYLCASSLAAGDTEAFFGQGTRLTVV.

The J gene is TRBJ2-1, the V gene TRBV5-1, with TRBD2 matching 9 bases. The CDR3 is 16 amino acids. The trim removed 2 bases at V and 4 bases at J, leaving 7 bases unmatched. The germline gives CDR1 SGHRS, CDR2 YFSETQ. The CDR3 nucleotides are TGCGCCAGCAGCTTCATTAGCGGGGGTAATTACAATGAGCAGTTCTTC. Translating it yields CASSFISGGNYNEQFF.

The chain carries TRBV7-2 and TRBJ1-4; D call uncertain. The germline V gene has CDR1 SGHTA and CDR2 FQGNSA. The CDR3 sequence is 13 residues long. V lost 3 bases to trimming and J lost 5 bases, with 7 bases between them. For the CDR3, the DNA is TGTGCCAGCAGCTTCTCGAGGAATGAAAAACTGTTTTTT. Translation gives CASSFSRNEKLFF.

V gene TRBV27 combines with J gene TRBJ2-1; either TRBD1 or TRBD2 may supply D (5 bases each). Germline CDR1 reads MNHEY; CDR2 reads SMNVEV (reference sequence). Trimming shortened V by 2 bases and J by 2 bases, and 10 bases separated the two germline ends. The CDR3 is 15 amino acids. Here the CDR3 DNA reads TGTGCCAGCAGTTTAAGGGACGGCCCCTACAATGAGCAGTTCTTC. Residues: CASSLRDGPYNEQFF.

This clone appeared a single time. The rearrangement joins TRBV6-6 to TRBJ1-4; D is possibly TRBD1 (6 bases). There are 15 residues in the CDR3. V dropped 7 bases and J dropped 0 bases, with 12 bases sitting between them. CDR1 is MNHNY and CDR2 is SVGAGI in the germline V gene (reference sequence). The CDR3 coding sequence is TGTGCCAGCAAAAACGAGGGGGCAACTAATGAAAAACTGTTTTTT. Its protein product is CASKNEGATNEKLFF.

The rearrangement uses TRBV9 and TRBJ2-5; 8 bases are shared with TRBD2. Germline assignment: CDR1 SGDLS and CDR2 YYNGEE. The CDR3 covers 17 residues. The ends lost 0 bases at V and 0 bases at J; junction bases unmatched: 7. CDR3 sequence reads: CASSVAIGGDYQETQYF. The CDR3 DNA follows: TGTGCCAGCAGCGTAGCTATCGGGGGGGACTACCAAGAGACCCAGTACTTC.

This chain uses TRBV18 with TRBJ1-1, with D hard to call. The CDR3 is 15 residues long. V lost 3 bases, J lost 0 bases, and 11 bases lay in between. CDR1 is KGHSH, CDR2 LQKENI, per germline. In DNA form, the CDR3 reads TGTGCCAGCTCACCGATCGGCGGTATGAACACTGAAGCTTTCTTT. Its protein is CASSPIGGMNTEAFF.

The CDR3 here is CASSVGTGGLYGYTF. In nucleotides, the CDR3 is TGTGCCAGCAGCGTAGGGACAGGGGGTTTGTATGGCTACACCTTC. The V gene is TRBV9, the J gene TRBJ1-2; 10 nucleotides match TRBD1. V dropped 0 bases and J dropped 5; count of bases not matched to a gene: 4. The CDR3 covers 15 residues. From germline, CDR1 is SGDLS and CDR2 YYNGEE.

V usage is TRBV18 and J usage is TRBJ2-7; D tentatively fits TRBD1 or TRBD2 (5 bases each). This CDR3 spans 13 amino acids. Germline-derived CDR1 and CDR2 are KGHSH and LQKENI. Trimming took 3 bases from V and 3 from J, leaving 9 bases between them. The CDR3 region is CASSPGDGYEQYF. CDR3 DNA sequence: TGTGCCAGCTCACCGGGGGACGGCTACGAGCAGTACTTC.

The genes are TRBV7-9 and TRBJ1-1, with TRBD1 identical over 10 bases. The CDR3 is made up of 17 amino acids. V was clipped by 4 bases and J by 1 base; unmatched bases: 9. Per the germline V gene, CDR1 is SEHNR and CDR2 is FQNEAQ (reference sequence). CDR3 amino acids: CASSYPGTGAPNTEAFF. The CDR3 DNA reads as TGTGCCAGCAGCTACCCCGGGACAGGGGCCCCGAACACTGAAGCTTTCTTT. Based on the CDR3 plus reference TRBV7-9 and TRBJ1-1, the full variable domain is DTGVSQNPRHKITKRGQNVTFRCDPISEHNRLYWYRQTLGQGPEFLTYFQNEAQLEKSRLLSDRFSAERPKGSFSTLEIQRTEQGDSAMYLCASSYPGTGAPNTEAFFGQGTRLTVV.

This clone was counted a few times. The rearrangement links TRBV7-9 to TRBJ2-2; possibly TRBD1 for D (5 bases). The CDR3 has 12 residues. V gave up 2 bases and J gave up 11 bases, with 9 bases separating them. The germline gives CDR1 SEHNR, CDR2 FQNEAQ (reference sequence). The CDR3 protein is CASSLYRTELFF. Here the CDR3 DNA reads TGTGCCAGCAGCTTATACCGGACAGAGCTGTTTTTT.

The table lists this clone with a few counts. This chain's CDR3 is CASSETKTDYNEQFF. CDR3 nucleotides: TGTGCCAGCAGTGAAACTAAAACAGACTACAATGAGCAGTTCTTC. V usage is TRBV2 and J usage is TRBJ2-1; no firm D call. CDR1 and CDR2 from the germline V gene are SNHLY and FYNNEI. CDR3 length equals 15 residues. Between the trimmed V and J ends, which lost 2 bases and 3 bases, there was a span of 11 bases.

This clone was seen a handful of times. Here the CDR3 DNA reads TGTGCCAGTACCGGCCAGGCAGGGATTCTTGGCTACACCTTC. Protein sequence: CASTGQAGILGYTF. The chain recombines TRBV19 with TRBJ1-2; the D gene is possibly TRBD1 (5 bases). Germline V gene lookup returns CDR1 LNHDA and CDR2 SQIVND (reference sequence). The V gene lost 7 bases and the J gene lost 7 bases, with 19 bases spanning the gap. This CDR3 comprises 14 residues.

The V and J genes are TRBV6-1 and TRBJ1-4; tentatively, D is TRBD1 (6 bases). V lost 4 bases and J lost 3, with 12 bases in between. Germline CDR1 is MNHNS and CDR2 is SASEGT. The CDR3 is made up of 15 amino acids. CDR3 residues: CASSAVGAANEKLFF. The CDR3 DNA follows: TGTGCCAGCAGTGCGGTGGGGGCGGCTAATGAAAAACTGTTTTTT.